The 3 T cell receptor beta chains reported below all come from one sample, sequenced in a study of cytomegalovirus exposure and HLA in healthy donors. The assay was immunoSEQ multiplex PCR, and TCRdb's table has in-frame clones only and misses some. The table lists 100,000 to 150,000 clones, approximately 92% of them singletons, with around 1.3% in the top ten. The sample consisted of PBMCs. The source of these receptors is a woman under 30 in good health and CMV-seronegative.

The chain has TRBV19 and TRBJ1-5, with a possible D match to TRBD1 (5 bases). The CDR3 loop spans 14 amino acids. Trimming pared 4 bases from V and 4 bases from J, leaving 11 bases between. Looked up from germline, CDR1 is LNHDA and CDR2 is SQIVND (reference sequence). The CDR3 DNA sequence: TGTGCCAGTAGTACGGGACGGGAGAATCAGCCCCAGCATTTT. As protein: CASSTGRENQPQHF.

The chain employs TRBV5-6 and TRBJ2-5; D perhaps matches TRBD1 (6 bases). Trimming removed 2 bases at V and 2 bases at J, with 10 bases between. In germline, CDR1 is SGHDT, CDR2 YYEEEE. The CDR3 totals 14 residues. In nucleotides, the CDR3 is TGTGCCAGCAGCTTATCCGGGACACAAGAGACCCAGTACTTC. Its protein is CASSLSGTQETQYF.

This clone was observed a few times. The genes are TRBV10-3 and TRBJ1-2; no clear D gene. The V gene lost 10 bases and the J gene lost 3 bases, with 15 bases spanning the gap. There are 13 residues in the CDR3. Germline values: CDR1 ENHRY, CDR2 SYGVKD. As DNA, the CDR3 is TGTGCCACACAGAAGCCTCAGGACTATGGCTACACCTTC. Its translation is CATQKPQDYGYTF.